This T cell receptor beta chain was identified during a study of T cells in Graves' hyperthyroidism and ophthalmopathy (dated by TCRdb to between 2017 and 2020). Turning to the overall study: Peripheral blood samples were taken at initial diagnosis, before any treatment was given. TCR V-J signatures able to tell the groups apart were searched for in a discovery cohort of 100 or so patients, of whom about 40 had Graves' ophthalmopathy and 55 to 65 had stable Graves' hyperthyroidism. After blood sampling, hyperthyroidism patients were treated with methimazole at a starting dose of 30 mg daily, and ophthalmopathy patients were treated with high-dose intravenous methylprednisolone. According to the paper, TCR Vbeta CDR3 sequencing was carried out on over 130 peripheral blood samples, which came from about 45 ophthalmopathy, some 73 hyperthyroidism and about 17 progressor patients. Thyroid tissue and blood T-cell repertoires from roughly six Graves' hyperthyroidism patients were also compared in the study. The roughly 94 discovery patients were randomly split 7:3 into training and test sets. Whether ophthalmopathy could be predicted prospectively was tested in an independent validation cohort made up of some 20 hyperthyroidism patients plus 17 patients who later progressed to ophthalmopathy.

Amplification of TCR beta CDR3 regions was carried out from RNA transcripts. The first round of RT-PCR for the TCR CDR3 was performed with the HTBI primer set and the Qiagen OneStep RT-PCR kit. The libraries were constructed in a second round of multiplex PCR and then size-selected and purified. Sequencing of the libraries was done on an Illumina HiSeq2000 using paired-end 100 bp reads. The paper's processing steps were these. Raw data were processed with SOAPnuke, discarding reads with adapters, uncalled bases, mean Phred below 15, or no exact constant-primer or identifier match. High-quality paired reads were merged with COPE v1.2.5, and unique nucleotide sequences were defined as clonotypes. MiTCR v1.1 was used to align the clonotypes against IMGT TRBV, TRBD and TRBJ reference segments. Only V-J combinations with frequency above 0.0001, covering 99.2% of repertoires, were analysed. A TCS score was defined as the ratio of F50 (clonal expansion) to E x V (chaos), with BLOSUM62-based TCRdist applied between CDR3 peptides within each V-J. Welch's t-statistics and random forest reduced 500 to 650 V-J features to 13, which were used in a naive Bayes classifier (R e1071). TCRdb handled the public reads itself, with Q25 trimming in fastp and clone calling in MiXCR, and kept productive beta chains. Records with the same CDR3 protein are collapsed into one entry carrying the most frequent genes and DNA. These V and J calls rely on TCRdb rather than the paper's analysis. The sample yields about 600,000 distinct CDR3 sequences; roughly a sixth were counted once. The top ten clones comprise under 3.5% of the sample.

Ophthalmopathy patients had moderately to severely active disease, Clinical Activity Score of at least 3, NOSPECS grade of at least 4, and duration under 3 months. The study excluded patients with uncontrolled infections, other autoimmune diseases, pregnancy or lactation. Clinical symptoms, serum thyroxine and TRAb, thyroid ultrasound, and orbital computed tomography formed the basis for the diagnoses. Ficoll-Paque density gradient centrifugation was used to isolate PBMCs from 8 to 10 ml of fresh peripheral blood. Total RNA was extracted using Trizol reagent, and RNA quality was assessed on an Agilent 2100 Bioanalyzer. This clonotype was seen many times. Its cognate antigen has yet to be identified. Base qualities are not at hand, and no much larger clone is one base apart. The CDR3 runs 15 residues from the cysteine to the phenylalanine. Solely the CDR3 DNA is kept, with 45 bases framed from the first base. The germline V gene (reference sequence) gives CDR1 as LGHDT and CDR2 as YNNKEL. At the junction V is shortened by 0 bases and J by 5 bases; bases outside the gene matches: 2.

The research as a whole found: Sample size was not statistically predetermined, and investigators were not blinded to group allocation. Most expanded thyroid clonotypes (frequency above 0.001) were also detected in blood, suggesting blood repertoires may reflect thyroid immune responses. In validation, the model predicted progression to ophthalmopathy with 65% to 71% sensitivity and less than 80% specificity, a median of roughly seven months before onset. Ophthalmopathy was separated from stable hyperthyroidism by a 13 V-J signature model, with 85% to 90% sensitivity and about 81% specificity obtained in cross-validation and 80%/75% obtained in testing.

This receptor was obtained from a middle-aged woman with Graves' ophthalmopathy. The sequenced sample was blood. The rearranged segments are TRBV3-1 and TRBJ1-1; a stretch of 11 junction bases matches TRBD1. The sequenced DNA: TGTGCCAGCAGCCAAGAGGGGACAGGGGGTACTGAAGCTTTCTTT. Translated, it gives CASSQEGTGGTEAFF.